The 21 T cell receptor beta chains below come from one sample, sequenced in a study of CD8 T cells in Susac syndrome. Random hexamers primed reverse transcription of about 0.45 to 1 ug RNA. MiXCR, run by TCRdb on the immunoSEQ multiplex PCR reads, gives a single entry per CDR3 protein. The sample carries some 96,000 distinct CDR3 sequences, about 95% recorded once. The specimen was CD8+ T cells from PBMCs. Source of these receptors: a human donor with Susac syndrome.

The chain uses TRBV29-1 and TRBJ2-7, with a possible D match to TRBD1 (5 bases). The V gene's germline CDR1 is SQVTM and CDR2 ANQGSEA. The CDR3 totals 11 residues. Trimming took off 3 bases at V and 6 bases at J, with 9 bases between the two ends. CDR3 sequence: CSVDSGPEQYF. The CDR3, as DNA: TGCAGCGTTGATTCAGGGCCCGAGCAGTACTTC.

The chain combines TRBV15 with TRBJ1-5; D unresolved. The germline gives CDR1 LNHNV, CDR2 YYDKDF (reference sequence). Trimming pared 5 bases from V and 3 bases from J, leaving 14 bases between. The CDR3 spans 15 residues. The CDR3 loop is CATSSRNDYNQPQHF. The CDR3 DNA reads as TGTGCCACCAGCTCCAGGAACGATTACAATCAGCCCCAGCATTTT. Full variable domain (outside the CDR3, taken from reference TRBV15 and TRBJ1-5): DAMVIQNPRYQVTQFGKPVTLSCSQTLNHNVMYWYQQKSSQAPKLLFHYYDKDFNNEADTPDNFQSRRPNTSFCFLDIRSPGLGDTAMYLCATSSRNDYNQPQHFGDGTRLSIL.

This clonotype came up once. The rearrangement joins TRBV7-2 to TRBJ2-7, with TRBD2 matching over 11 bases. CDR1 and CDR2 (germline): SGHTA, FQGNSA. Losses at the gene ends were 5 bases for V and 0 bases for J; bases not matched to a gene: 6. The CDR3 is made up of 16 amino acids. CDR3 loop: CASSEYGTSGSYEQYF. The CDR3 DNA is TGTGCCAGCAGCGAGTACGGGACTAGCGGCTCCTACGAGCAGTACTTC.

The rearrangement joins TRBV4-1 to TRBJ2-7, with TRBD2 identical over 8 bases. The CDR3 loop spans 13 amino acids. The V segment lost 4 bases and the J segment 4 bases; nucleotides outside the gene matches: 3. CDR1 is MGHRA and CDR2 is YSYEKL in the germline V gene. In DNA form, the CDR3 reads TGCGCCAGCAGCCCGACTAGCGCTTACGAGCAGTACTTC. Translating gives CASSPTSAYEQYF.

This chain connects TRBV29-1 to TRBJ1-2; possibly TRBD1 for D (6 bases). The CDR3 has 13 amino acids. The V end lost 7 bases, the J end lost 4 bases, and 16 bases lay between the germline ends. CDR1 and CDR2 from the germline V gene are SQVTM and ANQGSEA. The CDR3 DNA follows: TGCAGCGCTTTTCCGGACAGCTTCTATGGCTACACCTTC. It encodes CSAFPDSFYGYTF.

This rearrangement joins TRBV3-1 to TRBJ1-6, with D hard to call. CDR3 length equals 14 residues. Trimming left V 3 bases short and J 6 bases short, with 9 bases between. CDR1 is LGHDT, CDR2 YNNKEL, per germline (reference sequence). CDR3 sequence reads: CASSHGVSNSPLHF. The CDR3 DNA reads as TGTGCCAGCAGCCATGGGGTTTCTAATTCACCCCTCCACTTT.

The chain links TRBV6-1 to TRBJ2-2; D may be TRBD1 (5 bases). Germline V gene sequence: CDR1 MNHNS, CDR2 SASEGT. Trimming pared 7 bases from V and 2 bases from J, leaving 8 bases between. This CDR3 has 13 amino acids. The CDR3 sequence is CASIRDNTGELFF. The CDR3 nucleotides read TGTGCCAGCATCAGGGATAACACCGGGGAGCTGTTTTTT.

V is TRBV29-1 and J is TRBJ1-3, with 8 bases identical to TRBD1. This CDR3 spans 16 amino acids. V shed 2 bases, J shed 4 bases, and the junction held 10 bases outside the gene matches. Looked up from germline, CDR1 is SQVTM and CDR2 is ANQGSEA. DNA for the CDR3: TGCAGCGTTGAATCCCCAGGGGGCACGTCCGGAAACACCATATATTTT. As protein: CSVESPGGTSGNTIYF. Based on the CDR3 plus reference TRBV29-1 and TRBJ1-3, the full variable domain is SAVISQKPSRDICQRGTSLTIQCQVDSQVTMMFWYRQQPGQSLTLIATANQGSEATYESGFVIDKFPISRPNLTFSTLTVSNMSPEDSSIYLCSVESPGGTSGNTIYFGEGSWLTVV.

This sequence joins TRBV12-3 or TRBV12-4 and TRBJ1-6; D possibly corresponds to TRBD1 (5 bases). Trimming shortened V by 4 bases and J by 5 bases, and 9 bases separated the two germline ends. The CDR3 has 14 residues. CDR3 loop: CASSSGLDNSPLHF. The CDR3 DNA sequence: TGTGCCAGCAGTTCAGGGCTTGATAATTCACCCCTCCACTTT.

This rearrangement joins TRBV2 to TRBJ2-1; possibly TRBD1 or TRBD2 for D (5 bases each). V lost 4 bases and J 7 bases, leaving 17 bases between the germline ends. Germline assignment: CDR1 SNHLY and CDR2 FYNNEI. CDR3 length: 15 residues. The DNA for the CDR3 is TGTGCCAGCAGTGGGGGGTATCCCAGAATTAATGAGCAGTTCTTC. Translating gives CASSGGYPRINEQFF.

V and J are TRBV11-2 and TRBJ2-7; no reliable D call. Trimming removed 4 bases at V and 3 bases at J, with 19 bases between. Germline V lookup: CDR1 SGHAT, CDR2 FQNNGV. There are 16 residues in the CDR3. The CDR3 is CASSSTLKDVLYEQYF. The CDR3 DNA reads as TGTGCCAGCAGCTCAACCCTTAAGGATGTACTCTACGAGCAGTACTTC.

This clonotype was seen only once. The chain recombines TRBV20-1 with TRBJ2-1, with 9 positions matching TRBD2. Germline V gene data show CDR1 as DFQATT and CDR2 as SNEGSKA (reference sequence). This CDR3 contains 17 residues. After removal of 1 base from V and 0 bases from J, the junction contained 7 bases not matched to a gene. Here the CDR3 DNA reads TGCAGTGCTAGAGGGGATAGCGGGAGAATCTCCTACAATGAGCAGTTCTTC. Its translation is CSARGDSGRISYNEQFF.

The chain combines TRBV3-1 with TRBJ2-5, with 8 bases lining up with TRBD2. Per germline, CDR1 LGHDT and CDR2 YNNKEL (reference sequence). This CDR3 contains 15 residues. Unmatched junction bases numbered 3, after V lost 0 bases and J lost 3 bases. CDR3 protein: CASSQDPGGKETQYF. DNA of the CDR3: TGTGCCAGCAGCCAAGACCCGGGGGGGAAAGAGACCCAGTACTTC.

The DNA for the CDR3 is TGCAGCGTTTACTACCCGCCTCGTCTGGGAGAGACCCAGTACTTC. It encodes CSVYYPPRLGETQYF. V and J are TRBV29-1 and TRBJ2-5; D gene ambiguous. V lost 5 bases to trimming and J lost 4 bases, with 20 bases between them. The CDR3 spans 15 residues. Germline lookup yields CDR1 SQVTM and CDR2 ANQGSEA. Full variable domain (remainder filled in from reference TRBV29-1 and TRBJ2-5): SAVISQKPSRDICQRGTSLTIQCQVDSQVTMMFWYRQQPGQSLTLIATANQGSEATYESGFVIDKFPISRPNLTFSTLTVSNMSPEDSSIYLCSVYYPPRLGETQYFGPGTRLLVL.

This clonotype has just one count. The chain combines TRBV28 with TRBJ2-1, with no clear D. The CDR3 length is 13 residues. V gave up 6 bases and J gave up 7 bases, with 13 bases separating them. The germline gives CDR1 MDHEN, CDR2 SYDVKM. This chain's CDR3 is CASSPYGLNEQFF. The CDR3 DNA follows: TGTGCCAGCAGCCCATACGGCCTTAATGAGCAGTTCTTC.

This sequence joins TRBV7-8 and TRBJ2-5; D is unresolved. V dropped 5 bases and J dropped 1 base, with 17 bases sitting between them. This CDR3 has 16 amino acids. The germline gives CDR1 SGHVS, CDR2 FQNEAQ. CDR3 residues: CASSPPGVGPQETQYF. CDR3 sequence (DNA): TGTGCCAGCAGCCCCCCCGGAGTAGGGCCCCAAGAGACCCAGTACTTC.

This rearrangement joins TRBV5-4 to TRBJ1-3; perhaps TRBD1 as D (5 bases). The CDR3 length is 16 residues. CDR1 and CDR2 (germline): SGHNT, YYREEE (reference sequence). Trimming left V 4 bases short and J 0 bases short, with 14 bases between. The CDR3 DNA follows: TGTGCCAGCAGCACCTGGGACCGCAGCTCTGGAAACACCATATATTTT. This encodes CASSTWDRSSGNTIYF.

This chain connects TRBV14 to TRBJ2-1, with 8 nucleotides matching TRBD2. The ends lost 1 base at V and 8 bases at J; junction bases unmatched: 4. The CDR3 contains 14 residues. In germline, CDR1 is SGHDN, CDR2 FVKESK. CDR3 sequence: CASSQAGGPDEQFF. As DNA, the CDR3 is TGTGCCAGCAGCCAAGCGGGAGGGCCGGATGAGCAGTTCTTC.

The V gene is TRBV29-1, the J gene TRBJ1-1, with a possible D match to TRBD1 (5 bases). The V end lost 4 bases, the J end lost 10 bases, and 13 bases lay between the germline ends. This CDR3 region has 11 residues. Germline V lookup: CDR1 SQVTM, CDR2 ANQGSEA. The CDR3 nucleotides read TGCAGCGTTGTTTATGGAGGGGCAGCTTTCTTT. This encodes CSVVYGGAAFF. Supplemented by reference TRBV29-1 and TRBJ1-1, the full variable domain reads SAVISQKPSRDICQRGTSLTIQCQVDSQVTMMFWYRQQPGQSLTLIATANQGSEATYESGFVIDKFPISRPNLTFSTLTVSNMSPEDSSIYLCSVVYGGAAFFGQGTRLTVV.

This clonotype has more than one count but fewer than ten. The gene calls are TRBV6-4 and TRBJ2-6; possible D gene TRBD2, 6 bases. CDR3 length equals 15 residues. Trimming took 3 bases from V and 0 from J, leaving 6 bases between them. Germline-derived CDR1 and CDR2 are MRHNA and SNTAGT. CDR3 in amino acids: CASSEGGSGANVLTF. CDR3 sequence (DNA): TGTGCCAGCAGTGAGGGGGGCTCTGGGGCCAACGTCCTGACTTTC.

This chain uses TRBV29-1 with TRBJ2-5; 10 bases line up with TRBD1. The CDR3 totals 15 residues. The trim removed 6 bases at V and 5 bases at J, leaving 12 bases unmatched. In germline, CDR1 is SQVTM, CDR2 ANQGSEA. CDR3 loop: CSVVKDGTGDETQYF. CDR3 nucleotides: TGCAGCGTCGTTAAAGACGGGACAGGGGATGAGACCCAGTACTTC.